The 12 T cell receptor beta chains below all came from one sample that was sequenced in a study of blood T cell repertoires in COVID-19. Produced via immunoSEQ multiplex PCR; TCRdb's table is partial and in-frame only. The table lists about 120,000 clones, about 80% of them singletons. Specimen: peripheral blood. Receptors were obtained from a man aged 35-49 years with active or convalescent COVID-19.

The rearrangement links TRBV4-1 to TRBJ2-1; D is possibly TRBD1 (5 bases). Trimming removed 0 bases at V and 7 bases at J, with 19 bases between. The CDR3 totals 17 residues. Germline V gene lookup returns CDR1 MGHRA and CDR2 YSYEKL. CDR3 sequence reads: CASSQDEARTPLNEQFF. The CDR3 bases are TGCGCCAGCAGCCAAGACGAGGCCCGGACACCTCTTAATGAGCAGTTCTTC.

The chain uses TRBV2 and TRBJ2-3; TRBD2 agrees at 8 bases. V lost 7 bases, J lost 4 bases, and 13 bases stayed unmatched. Germline CDR1 and CDR2: SNHLY and FYNNEI. CDR3 length: 16 amino acids. CDR3 DNA: TGTGCCAGCATCAACATCGGGGGGGTAGGTGCAGATACGCAGTATTTT. Amino acids: CASINIGGVGADTQYF.

The rearrangement joins TRBV3-1 (or the pseudogene TRBV3-2) to TRBJ1-2, with 9 bases aligning to TRBD1. V shed 4 bases and J 7 bases; nucleotides not matched to a gene: 7. CDR3 length equals 14 residues. CDR1 and CDR2 from the germline V gene are LGHDT and YNNKEL (reference sequence). The CDR3 sequence: CASSLRTGAGGYTF. The CDR3 DNA reads as TGTGCCAGCAGCCTCCGGACAGGGGCGGGTGGCTACACCTTC.

The rearrangement uses TRBV7-2 and TRBJ2-2; perhaps TRBD2 as D (6 bases). CDR3 length: 15 residues. CDR1 and CDR2 (germline): SGHTA, FQGNSA. The germline V and J ends were trimmed by 0 bases and 7 bases, with 12 bases remaining between them. The CDR3 spells CASSLAAGIGGELFF. The CDR3 DNA sequence: TGTGCCAGCAGCTTAGCCGCGGGAATAGGCGGGGAGCTGTTTTTT.

The chain uses TRBV12-3 or TRBV12-4 and TRBJ2-7; D unclear. V gave up 6 bases and J gave up 4 bases, with 13 bases separating them. The CDR3 totals 13 residues. The CDR3: CASSLVGGYEQYF. CDR3 in DNA: TGTGCCAGCAGCCTAGTGGGTGGTTACGAGCAGTACTTC.

This clone has just one count. The chain recombines TRBV20-1 with TRBJ1-2; 9 nucleotides agree with TRBD1. The trim removed 3 bases at V and 8 bases at J, leaving 13 bases unmatched. Looked up from germline, CDR1 is DFQATT and CDR2 is SNEGSKA (reference sequence). The CDR3 runs 15 residues. CDR3 in amino acids: CSASPPGQGTRGYTF. In DNA, the CDR3 is TGCAGTGCTAGTCCTCCGGGACAGGGCACTAGAGGCTACACCTTC.

V gene TRBV4-3 combines with J gene TRBJ2-7; D may be TRBD2 (5 bases). There are 17 residues in the CDR3. V lost 2 bases to trimming and J lost 3 bases, with 20 bases between them. The V gene's germline CDR1 is LGHNA and CDR2 YSLEER. CDR3: CASSQSTPSGSGYEQYF. CDR3 coding DNA: TGCGCCAGCAGCCAAAGTACCCCATCGGGAAGCGGCTACGAGCAGTACTTC.

In this sample, this clone turned up a few times. This rearrangement joins TRBV19 to TRBJ1-2; 11 bases line up with TRBD1. The CDR3 is 18 residues long. After removal of 5 bases from V and 1 base from J, the junction contained 12 bases not matched to a gene. Germline V gives CDR1 LNHDA, CDR2 SQIVND (reference sequence). DNA for the CDR3: TGTGCCAGTAGTCTGTCCGGGACAGGGGGATCCGGTAACTATGGCTACACCTTC. This sequence encodes CASSLSGTGGSGNYGYTF. The whole variable domain, filled in from reference TRBV19 and TRBJ1-2, reads DGGITQSPKYLFRKEGQNVTLSCEQNLNHDAMYWYRQDPGQGLRLIYYSQIVNDFQKGDIAEGYSVSREKKESFPLTVTSAQKNPTAFYLCASSLSGTGGSGNYGYTFGSGTRLTVV.

The chain combines TRBV27 with TRBJ1-1, with a tentative D call TRBD1 (6 bases). V lost 5 bases, J lost 0 bases, and 13 bases lay in between. Germline CDR1 MNHEY, CDR2 SMNVEV (reference sequence). The CDR3 sequence is 15 residues long. CDR3 loop: CASSHRTEMNTEAFF. In nucleotides, the CDR3 is TGTGCCAGCAGTCACCGGACAGAAATGAACACTGAAGCTTTCTTT.

In its sample, this clone was seen once. The chain recombines TRBV7-9 with TRBJ1-2; D is uncertain. V shed 3 bases and J shed 4 bases, with 18 bases lying between them. The CDR3 length is 16 residues. Germline V lookup: CDR1 SEHNR, CDR2 FQNEAQ (reference sequence). The CDR3: CASSFSGGVSTYGYTF. CDR3 nucleotides: TGTGCCAGCAGCTTTTCCGGAGGCGTGAGTACCTATGGCTACACCTTC.

The chain has TRBV25-1 and TRBJ1-5, with 9 bases fitting TRBD1. The CDR3 has 15 amino acids. V was pared by 4 bases and J by 2 bases, with 3 bases of the junction left unmatched. Per germline, CDR1 MGHDK and CDR2 SYGVNS. In DNA form, the CDR3 reads TGTGCCAGCAGTGGGGGACAGGGTGGCAATCAGCCCCAGCATTTT. This gives the protein CASSGGQGGNQPQHF.

V gene TRBV6-5 combines with J gene TRBJ2-1; tentative D call: TRBD1 (6 bases). Per the germline V gene, CDR1 is MNHEY and CDR2 is SVGAGI. The CDR3 contains 15 residues. The V gene lost 3 bases and the J gene lost 2 bases, with 11 bases spanning the gap. The CDR3 DNA sequence: TGTGCCAGCAGTTATTCGGACAGAGCCTACAATGAGCAGTTCTTC. Protein: CASSYSDRAYNEQFF.